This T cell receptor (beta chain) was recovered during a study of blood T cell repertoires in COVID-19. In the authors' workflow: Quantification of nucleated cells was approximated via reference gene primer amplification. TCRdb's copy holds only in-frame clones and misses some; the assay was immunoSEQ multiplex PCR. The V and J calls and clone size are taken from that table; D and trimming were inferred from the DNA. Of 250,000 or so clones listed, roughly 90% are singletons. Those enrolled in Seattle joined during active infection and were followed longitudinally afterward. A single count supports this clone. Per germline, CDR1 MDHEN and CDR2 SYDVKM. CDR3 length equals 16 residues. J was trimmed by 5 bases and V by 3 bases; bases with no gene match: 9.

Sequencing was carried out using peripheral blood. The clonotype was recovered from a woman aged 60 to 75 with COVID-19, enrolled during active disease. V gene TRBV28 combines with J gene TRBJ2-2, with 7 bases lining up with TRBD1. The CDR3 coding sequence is TGTGCCAGCAGTTTCGGGGCAGGGGGAACGACCGGGGAGCTGTTTTTT. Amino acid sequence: CASSFGAGGTTGELFF.